This is a list of T cell receptor beta chains from one sample in a study of cytomegalovirus exposure and HLA in healthy donors. Only in-frame clones appear in the TCRdb table, and some are missing; sequencing was by immunoSEQ multiplex PCR. The sample lists fewer than 130,000 clones, roughly 70% occurring once. Input material: PBMCs. The receptors were sampled from a man in his forties or fifties in good health and CMV-seropositive. Each CDR3 is given with its conserved first and last residue. The order of the fields is D gene, J gene, V gene, clone size, CDR3 DNA, CDR3 protein. The D gene is left open where the match is weak. Clone size is given for some rows only: seen once, a few or many times, or a class if the clone is expanded.

d_call: NA
j_call: TRBJ2-1
v_call: TRBV4-2
clone_size: NA
cdr3_nt: TGTGCCAGCAGCCAAGACTTTAGCGTGAATGAGCAGTTCTTC
cdr3_aa: CASSQDFSVNEQFF

d_call: NA
j_call: TRBJ1-4
v_call: TRBV30
clone_size: NA
cdr3_nt: TGTGCCTGGAGTGTGAAACAGTCTAATGAAAAACTGTTTTTT
cdr3_aa: CAWSVKQSNEKLFF

d_call: TRBD2
j_call: TRBJ2-1
v_call: TRBV5-1
clone_size: NA
cdr3_nt: TGCGCCAGCAGCGTACTAGCGGGAGCTTCCAATGAGCAGTTCTTC
cdr3_aa: CASSVLAGASNEQFF

d_call: NA
j_call: TRBJ2-5
v_call: TRBV7-8
clone_size: NA
cdr3_nt: TGTGCCAGCAGAATTCGAGGACAAGCCGAGACCCAGTACTTC
cdr3_aa: CASRIRGQAETQYF

d_call: NA
j_call: TRBJ2-7
v_call: TRBV27
clone_size: NA
cdr3_nt: TGTGCCAGCAGTTCCGCGGTGACCTACGAGCAGTACTTC
cdr3_aa: CASSSAVTYEQYF

d_call: NA
j_call: TRBJ2-5
v_call: TRBV29-1
clone_size: NA
cdr3_nt: TGCAGCGTTGGAACAGGGTTAGAGACCCAGTACTTC
cdr3_aa: CSVGTGLETQYF

d_call: NA
j_call: TRBJ1-1
v_call: TRBV27
clone_size: NA
cdr3_nt: TGTGCCAGCAGCCCCCACGGGATAAACACTGAAGCTTTCTTT
cdr3_aa: CASSPHGINTEAFF

d_call: NA
j_call: TRBJ2-5
v_call: TRBV4-2
clone_size: NA
cdr3_nt: TGTGCCAGCTCCGGTAGAAAAGAGACCCAGTACTTC
cdr3_aa: CASSGRKETQYF

d_call: TRBD2
j_call: TRBJ2-3
v_call: TRBV4-3
clone_size: NA
cdr3_nt: TGCGCCAGCAGCGATAGACTAGCGGATAGCACAGATACGCAGTATTTT
cdr3_aa: CASSDRLADSTDTQYF

d_call: TRBD1
j_call: TRBJ1-2
v_call: TRBV5-3
clone_size: NA
cdr3_nt: TGTGCCAGAAGCTTTTTGGGGTGGAAGGGGGCAAATAACGGCTACACCTTC
cdr3_aa: CARSFLGWKGANNGYTF

d_call: TRBD1
j_call: TRBJ1-2
v_call: TRBV29-1
clone_size: NA
cdr3_nt: TGCAGCGTTGCCGGACAGGCGTCCTCCCTAGCTAACTATGGCTACACCTTC
cdr3_aa: CSVAGQASSLANYGYTF

d_call: TRBD2
j_call: TRBJ2-1
v_call: TRBV9
clone_size: NA
cdr3_nt: TGTGCCAGCTCGACTAGCGGGAGCTACAATGAGCAGTTCTTC
cdr3_aa: CASSTSGSYNEQFF

d_call: NA
j_call: TRBJ2-5
v_call: TRBV6-6
clone_size: once
cdr3_nt: TGTGCCAGCAGTTACGACAGGCCCCAAGAGACCCAGTACTTC
cdr3_aa: CASSYDRPQETQYF